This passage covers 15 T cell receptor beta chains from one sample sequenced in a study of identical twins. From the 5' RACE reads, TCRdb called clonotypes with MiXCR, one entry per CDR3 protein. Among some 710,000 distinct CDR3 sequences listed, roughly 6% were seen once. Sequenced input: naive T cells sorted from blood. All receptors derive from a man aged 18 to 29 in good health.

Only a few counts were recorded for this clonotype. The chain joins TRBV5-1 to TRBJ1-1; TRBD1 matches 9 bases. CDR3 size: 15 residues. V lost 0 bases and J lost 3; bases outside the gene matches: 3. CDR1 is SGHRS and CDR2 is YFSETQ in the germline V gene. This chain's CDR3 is CASSLGDRDYTEAFF. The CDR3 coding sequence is TGCGCCAGCAGCTTGGGGGACAGGGATTACACTGAAGCTTTCTTT.

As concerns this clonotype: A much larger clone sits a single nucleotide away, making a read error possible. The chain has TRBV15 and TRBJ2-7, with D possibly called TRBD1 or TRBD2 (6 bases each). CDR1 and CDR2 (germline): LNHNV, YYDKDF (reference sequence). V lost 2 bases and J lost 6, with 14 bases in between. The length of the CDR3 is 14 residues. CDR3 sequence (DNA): TGTGCCACCAGCAGAAGAACGGGGGCACTCGAGCAGTACTTC. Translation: CATSRRTGALEQYF. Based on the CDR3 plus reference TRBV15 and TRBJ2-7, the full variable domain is DAMVIQNPRYQVTQFGKPVTLSCSQTLNHNVMYWYQQKSSQAPKLLFHYYDKDFNNEADTPDNFQSRRPNTSFCFLDIRSPGLGDTAMYLCATSRRTGALEQYFGPGTRLTVT.

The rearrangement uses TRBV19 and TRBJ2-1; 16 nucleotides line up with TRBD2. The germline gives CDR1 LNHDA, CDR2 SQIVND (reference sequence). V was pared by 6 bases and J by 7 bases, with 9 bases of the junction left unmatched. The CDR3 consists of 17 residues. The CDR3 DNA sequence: TGTGCCAGTAGAAGGGGACTAGCGGGAGGGCCGTGGAATGAGCAGTTCTTC. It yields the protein CASRRGLAGGPWNEQFF.

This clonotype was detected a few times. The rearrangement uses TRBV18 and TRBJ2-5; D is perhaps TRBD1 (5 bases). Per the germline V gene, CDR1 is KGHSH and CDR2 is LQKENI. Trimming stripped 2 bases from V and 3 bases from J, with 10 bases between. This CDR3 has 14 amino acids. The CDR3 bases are TGTGCCAGCTCACCAAAGACAGAGGAAGAGACCCAGTACTTC. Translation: CASSPKTEEETQYF.

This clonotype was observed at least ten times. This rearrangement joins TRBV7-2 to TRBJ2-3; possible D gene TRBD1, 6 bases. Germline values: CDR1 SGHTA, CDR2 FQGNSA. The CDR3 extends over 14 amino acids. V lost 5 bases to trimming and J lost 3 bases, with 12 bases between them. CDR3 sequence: CASSRSTGTDTQYF. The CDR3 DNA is TGTGCCAGCAGCCGGTCTACAGGGACAGATACGCAGTATTTT.

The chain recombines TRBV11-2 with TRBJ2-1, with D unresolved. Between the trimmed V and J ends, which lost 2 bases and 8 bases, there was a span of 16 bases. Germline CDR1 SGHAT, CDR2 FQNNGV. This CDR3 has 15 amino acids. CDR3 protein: CASSLILDRTYEQFF. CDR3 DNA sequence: TGTGCCAGCAGCTTAATCCTCGATCGGACCTATGAGCAGTTCTTC.

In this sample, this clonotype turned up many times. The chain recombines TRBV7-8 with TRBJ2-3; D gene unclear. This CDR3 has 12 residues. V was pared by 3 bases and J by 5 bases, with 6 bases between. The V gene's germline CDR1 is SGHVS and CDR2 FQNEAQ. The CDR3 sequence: CASSFYLDTQYF. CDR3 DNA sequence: TGTGCCAGCAGCTTCTACTTAGATACGCAGTATTTT.

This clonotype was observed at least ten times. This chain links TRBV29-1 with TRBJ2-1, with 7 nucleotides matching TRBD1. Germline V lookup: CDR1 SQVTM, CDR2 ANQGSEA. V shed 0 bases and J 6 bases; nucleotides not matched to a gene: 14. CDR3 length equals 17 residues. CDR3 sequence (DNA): TGCAGCGTTGAAGATCTAGTAGGGACAGAGGGTAGCAATGAGCAGTTCTTC. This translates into CSVEDLVGTEGSNEQFF.

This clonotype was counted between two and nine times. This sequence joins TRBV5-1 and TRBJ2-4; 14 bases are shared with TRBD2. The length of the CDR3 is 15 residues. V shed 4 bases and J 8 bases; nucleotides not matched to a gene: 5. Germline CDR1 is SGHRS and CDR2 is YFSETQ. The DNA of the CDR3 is TGCGCCAGCAGCCCGGGACTAGCGGGAGTCGACATTCAGTACTTC. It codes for CASSPGLAGVDIQYF.

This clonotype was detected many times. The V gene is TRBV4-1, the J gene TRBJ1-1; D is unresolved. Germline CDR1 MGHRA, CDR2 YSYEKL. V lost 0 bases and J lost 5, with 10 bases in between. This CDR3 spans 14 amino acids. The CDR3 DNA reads TGCGCCAGCAGCCAAGATTTGATCCTAACTGAAGCTTTCTTT. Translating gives CASSQDLILTEAFF.

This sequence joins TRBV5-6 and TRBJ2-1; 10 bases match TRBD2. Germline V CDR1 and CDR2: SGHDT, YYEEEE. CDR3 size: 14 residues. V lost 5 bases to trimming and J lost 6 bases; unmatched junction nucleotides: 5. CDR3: CASRWTSGLNEQFF. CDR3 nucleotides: TGTGCCAGCAGATGGACTAGCGGTCTCAATGAGCAGTTCTTC.

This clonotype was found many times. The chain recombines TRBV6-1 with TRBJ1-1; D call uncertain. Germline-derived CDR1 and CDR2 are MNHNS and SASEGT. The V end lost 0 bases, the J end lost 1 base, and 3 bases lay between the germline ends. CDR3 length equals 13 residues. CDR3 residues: CASSEAQNTEAFF. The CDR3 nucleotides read TGTGCCAGCAGTGAAGCCCAGAACACTGAAGCTTTCTTT.

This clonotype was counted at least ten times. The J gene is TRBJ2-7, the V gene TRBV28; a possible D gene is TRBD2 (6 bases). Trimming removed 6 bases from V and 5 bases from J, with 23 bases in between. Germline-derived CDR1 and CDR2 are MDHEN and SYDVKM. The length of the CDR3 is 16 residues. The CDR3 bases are TGTGCCAGCAGCCAGCCGGGACTCAAAGTGGGGGACGAGCAGTACTTC. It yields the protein CASSQPGLKVGDEQYF.

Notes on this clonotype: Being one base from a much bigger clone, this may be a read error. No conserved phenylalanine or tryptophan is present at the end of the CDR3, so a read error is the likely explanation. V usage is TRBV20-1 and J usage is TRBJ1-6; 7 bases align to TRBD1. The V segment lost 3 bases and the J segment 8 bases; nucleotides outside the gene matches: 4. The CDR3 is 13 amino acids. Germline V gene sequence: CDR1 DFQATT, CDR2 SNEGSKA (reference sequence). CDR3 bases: TGCAGTGCTAGGACAGGGAGGGATTCACCCCTCCACTCT. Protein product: CSARTGRDSPLHS.

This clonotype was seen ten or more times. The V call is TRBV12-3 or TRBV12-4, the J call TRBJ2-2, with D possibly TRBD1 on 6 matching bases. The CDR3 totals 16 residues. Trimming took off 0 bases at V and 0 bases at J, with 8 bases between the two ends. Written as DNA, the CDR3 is TGTGCCAGCAGTTTAGCGGGACAACCGAACACCGGGGAGCTGTTTTTT. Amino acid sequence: CASSLAGQPNTGELFF.